This T cell receptor (beta chain) was recovered during a study of cytomegalovirus exposure and HLA in healthy donors. Findings and limits, study-wide: In an earlier analysis, productive rearrangement rates for most beta V segments clustered near 87% or 30%. Published work reported that the classifier diagnosed cytomegalovirus status with high specificity and sensitivity.

With respect to this clone: Its antigen is currently unknown.

This CDR3 has 16 amino acids. Trimming removed 1 base from V and 3 bases from J, with 16 bases in between. Germline V gives CDR1 LNHDA, CDR2 SQIVND (reference sequence). PCR used 60 Vbeta primers and 13 Jbeta primers. Profiled with immunoSEQ multiplex PCR; TCRdb holds only in-frame clones, not every one. This table has approximately 200,000 clones, 60% to 80% appearing once. The chain is built from TRBV19 and TRBJ2-7, with a tentative D call TRBD2 (6 bases). The clonotype was recovered from a man between 18 and 29 years old in good health and CMV-seronegative. Sequencing input: PBMCs. DNA of the CDR3: TGTGCCAGTAGTATAGCGGGAGCCGGGGCGGACTACGAGCAGTACTTC. Translation gives CASSIAGAGADYEQYF.